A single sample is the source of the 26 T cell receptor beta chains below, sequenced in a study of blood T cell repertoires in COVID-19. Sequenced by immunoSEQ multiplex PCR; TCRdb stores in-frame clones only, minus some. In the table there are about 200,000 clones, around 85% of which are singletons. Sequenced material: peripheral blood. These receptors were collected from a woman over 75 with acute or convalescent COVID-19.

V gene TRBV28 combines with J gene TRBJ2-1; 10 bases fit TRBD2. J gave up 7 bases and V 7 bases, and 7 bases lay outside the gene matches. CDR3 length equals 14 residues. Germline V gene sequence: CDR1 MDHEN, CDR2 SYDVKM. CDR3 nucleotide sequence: TGTGCCAGCAAACGACTAGCGGGTAGTAATGAGCAGTTCTTC. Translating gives CASKRLAGSNEQFF.

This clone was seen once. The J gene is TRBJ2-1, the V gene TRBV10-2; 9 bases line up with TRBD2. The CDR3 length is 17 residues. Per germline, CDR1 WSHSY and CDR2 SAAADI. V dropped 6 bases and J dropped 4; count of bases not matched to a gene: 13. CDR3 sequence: CASSVPALAGSYNEQFF. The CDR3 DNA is TGCGCCAGCAGCGTCCCAGCTCTAGCGGGGTCATACAATGAGCAGTTCTTC.

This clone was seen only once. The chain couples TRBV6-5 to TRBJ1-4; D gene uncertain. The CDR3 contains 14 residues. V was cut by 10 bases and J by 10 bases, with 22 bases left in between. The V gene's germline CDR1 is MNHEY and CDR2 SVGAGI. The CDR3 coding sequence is TGTGCCACCAGAACCGCACAGCGGTCGGGAAAACTGTTTTTT. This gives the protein CATRTAQRSGKLFF.

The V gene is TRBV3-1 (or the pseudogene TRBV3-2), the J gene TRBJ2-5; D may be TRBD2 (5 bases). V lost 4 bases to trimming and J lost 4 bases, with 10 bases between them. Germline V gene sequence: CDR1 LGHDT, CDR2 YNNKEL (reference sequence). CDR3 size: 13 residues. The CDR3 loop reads CASSLEAVETQYF. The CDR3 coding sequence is TGTGCCAGCAGCCTCGAAGCGGTAGAGACCCAGTACTTC.

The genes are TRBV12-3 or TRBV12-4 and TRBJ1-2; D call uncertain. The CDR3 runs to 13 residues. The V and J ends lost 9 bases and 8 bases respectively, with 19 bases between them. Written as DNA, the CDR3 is TGTGCCAGTCTTCTTTCGGGTGTAAGAGGCTACACCTTC. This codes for CASLLSGVRGYTF.

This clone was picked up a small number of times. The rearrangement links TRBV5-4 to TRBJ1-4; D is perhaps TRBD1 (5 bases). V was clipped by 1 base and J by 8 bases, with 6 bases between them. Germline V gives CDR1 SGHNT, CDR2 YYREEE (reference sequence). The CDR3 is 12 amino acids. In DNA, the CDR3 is TGTGCCAGCAGCTTGCGGGGGGAAAAACTGTTTTTT. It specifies CASSLRGEKLFF.

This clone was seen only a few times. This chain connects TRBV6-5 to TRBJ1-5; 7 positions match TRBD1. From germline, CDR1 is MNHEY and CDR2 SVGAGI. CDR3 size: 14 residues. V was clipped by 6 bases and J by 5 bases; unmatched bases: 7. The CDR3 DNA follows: TGTGCCAGCAGCGTTCGTACAGGGGATCAGCCCCAGCATTTT. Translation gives CASSVRTGDQPQHF.

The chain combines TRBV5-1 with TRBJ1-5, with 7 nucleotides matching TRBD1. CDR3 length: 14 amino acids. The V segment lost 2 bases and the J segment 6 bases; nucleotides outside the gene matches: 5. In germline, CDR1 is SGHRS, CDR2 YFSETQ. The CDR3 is CASSLGPGGQPQHF. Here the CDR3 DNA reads TGCGCCAGCAGCTTAGGGCCAGGGGGTCAGCCCCAGCATTTT.

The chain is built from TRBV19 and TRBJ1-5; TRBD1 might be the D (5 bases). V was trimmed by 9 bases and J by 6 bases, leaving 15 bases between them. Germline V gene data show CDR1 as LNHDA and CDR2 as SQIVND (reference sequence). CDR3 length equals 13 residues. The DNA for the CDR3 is TGTGCCAGCGGGGGGAGGGAACGTCAGCCCCAGCATTTT. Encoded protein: CASGGRERQPQHF. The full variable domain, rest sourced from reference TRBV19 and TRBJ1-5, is DGGITQSPKYLFRKEGQNVTLSCEQNLNHDAMYWYRQDPGQGLRLIYYSQIVNDFQKGDIAEGYSVSREKKESFPLTVTSAQKNPTAFYLCASGGRERQPQHFGDGTRLSIL.

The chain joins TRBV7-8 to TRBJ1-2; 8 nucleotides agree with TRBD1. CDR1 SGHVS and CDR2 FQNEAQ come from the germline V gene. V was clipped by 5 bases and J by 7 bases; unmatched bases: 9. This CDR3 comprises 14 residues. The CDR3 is CASSTSRGPGGYTF. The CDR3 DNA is TGTGCCAGCAGCACGAGCAGGGGGCCGGGTGGCTACACCTTC. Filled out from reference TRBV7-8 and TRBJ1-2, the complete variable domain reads GAGVSQSPRYKVAKRGQDVALRCDPISGHVSLFWYQQALGQGPEFLTYFQNEAQLDKSGLPSDRFFAERPEGSVSTLKIQRTQQEDSAVYLCASSTSRGPGGYTFGSGTRLTVV.

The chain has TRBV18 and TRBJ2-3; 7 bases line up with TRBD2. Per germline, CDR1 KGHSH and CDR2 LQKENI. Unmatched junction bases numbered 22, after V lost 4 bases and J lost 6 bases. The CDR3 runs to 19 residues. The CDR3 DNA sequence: TGTGCCAGCTCACGCGACAAAATCTGGCGGGAGCGGCTCTCGGATACGCAGTATTTT. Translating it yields CASSRDKIWRERLSDTQYF.

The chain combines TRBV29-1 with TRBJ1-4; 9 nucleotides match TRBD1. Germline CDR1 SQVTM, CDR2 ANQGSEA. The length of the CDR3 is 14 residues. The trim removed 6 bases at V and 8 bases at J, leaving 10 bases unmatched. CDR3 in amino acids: CSVGDRVRREKLFF. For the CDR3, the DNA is TGCAGCGTAGGGGACAGGGTAAGACGAGAAAAACTGTTTTTT.

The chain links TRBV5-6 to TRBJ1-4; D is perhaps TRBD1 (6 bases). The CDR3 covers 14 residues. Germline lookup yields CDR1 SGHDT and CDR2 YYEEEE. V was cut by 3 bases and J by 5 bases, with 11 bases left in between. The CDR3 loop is CASSSSGQNEKLFF. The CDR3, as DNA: TGTGCCAGCAGCTCCTCAGGACAGAATGAAAAACTGTTTTTT.

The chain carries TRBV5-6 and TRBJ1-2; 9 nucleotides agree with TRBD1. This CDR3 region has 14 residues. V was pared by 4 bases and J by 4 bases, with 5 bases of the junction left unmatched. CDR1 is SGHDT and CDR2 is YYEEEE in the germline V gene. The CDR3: CASSLGQGSYGYTF. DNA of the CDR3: TGTGCCAGCAGCCTTGGACAGGGGTCCTATGGCTACACCTTC.

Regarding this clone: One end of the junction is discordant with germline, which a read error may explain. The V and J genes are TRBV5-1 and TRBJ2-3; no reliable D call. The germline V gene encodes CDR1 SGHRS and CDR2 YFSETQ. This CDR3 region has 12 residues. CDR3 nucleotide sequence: TGCGCCAGCAGCTTGGCCAATTATGGGCCGTTCTTT. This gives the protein CASSLANYGPFF.

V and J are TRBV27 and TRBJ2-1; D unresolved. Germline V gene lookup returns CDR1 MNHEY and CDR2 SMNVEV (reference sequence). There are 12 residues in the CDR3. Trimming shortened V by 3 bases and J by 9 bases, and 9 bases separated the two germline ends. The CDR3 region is CASSFDWSEQFF. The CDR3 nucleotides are TGTGCCAGCAGTTTTGATTGGAGTGAGCAGTTCTTC.

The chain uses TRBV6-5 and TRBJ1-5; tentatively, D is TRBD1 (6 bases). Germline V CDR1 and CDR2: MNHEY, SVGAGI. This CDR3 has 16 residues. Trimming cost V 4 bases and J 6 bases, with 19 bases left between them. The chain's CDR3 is CASSSGEGGLGQPQHF. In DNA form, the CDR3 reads TGTGCCAGCAGTTCTGGGGAGGGGGGGCTGGGTCAGCCCCAGCATTTT.

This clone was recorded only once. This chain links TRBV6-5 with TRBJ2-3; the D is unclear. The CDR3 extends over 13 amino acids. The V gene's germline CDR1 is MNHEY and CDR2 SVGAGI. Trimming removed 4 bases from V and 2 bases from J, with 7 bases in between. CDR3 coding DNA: TGTGCCAGCAGTTCCGGGTCCACAGATACGCAGTATTTT. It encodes CASSSGSTDTQYF.

CDR3 loop: CASSPGGGNNSPLHF. In DNA form, the CDR3 reads TGTGCCAGCAGCCCGGGGGGGGGCAACAATTCACCCCTCCACTTT. The rearrangement links TRBV5-5 to TRBJ1-6, with D maybe TRBD1 (6 bases). Trimming stripped 4 bases from V and 7 bases from J, with 15 bases between. This CDR3 is built from 15 residues. The germline V gene has CDR1 SGHKS and CDR2 YYEKEE (reference sequence).

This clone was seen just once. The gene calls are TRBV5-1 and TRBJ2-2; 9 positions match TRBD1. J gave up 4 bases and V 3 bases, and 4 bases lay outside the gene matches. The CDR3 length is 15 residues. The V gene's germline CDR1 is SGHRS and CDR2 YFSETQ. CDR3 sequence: CASSWTGEGTGELFF. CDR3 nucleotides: TGCGCCAGCAGCTGGACAGGGGAGGGCACCGGGGAGCTGTTTTTT.

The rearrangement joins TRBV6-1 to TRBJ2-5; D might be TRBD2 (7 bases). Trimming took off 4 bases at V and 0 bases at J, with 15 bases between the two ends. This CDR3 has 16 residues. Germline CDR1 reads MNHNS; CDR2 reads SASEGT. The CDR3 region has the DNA TGTGCCAGCAGTGCTAGGGGGGGACAATACCAAGAGACCCAGTACTTC. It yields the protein CASSARGGQYQETQYF.

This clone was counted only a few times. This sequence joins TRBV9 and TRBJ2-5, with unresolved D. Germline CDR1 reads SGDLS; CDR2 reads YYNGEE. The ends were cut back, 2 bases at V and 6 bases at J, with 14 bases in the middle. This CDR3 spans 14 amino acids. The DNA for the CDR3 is TGTGCCAGCAGCGTGGGTGGGCAGGCGAAGACCCAGTACTTC. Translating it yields CASSVGGQAKTQYF.

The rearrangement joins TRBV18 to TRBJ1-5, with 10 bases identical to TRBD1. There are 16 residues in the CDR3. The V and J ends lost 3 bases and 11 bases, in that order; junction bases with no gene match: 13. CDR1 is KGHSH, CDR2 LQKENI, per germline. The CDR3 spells CASSPTGQGSFWAQHF. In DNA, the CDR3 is TGTGCCAGCTCACCCACGGGACAGGGGTCATTTTGGGCCCAGCATTTT. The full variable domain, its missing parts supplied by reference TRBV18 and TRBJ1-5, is NAGVMQNPRHLVRRRGQEARLRCSPMKGHSHVYWYRQLPEEGLKFMVYLQKENIIDESGMPKERFSAEFPKEGPSILRIQQVVRGDSAAYFCASSPTGQGSFWAQHFGDGTRLSIL.

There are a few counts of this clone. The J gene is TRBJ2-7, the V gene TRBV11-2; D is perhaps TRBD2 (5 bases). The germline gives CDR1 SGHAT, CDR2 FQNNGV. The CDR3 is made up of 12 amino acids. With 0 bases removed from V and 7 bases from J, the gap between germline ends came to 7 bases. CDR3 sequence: CASSLDRGEQYF. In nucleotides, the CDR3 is TGTGCCAGCAGCTTAGATCGGGGTGAGCAGTACTTC.

CDR3 nucleotide sequence: TGTGCTAGTGGTTTGGTACGGGGGGGCACTGAAGCTTTCTTT. As protein: CASGLVRGGTEAFF. The genes are TRBV12-5 and TRBJ1-1; D is possibly TRBD1 (5 bases). V lost 0 bases to trimming and J lost 4 bases, with 9 bases between them. CDR3 size: 14 residues. Germline V CDR1 and CDR2: LGHNT, FRNRAP.

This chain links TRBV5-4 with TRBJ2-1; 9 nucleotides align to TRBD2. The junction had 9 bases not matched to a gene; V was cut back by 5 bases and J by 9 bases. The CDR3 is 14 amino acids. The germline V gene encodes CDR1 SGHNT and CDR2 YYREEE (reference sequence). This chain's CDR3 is CASSFGTSFGEQFF. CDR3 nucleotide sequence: TGTGCCAGCAGTTTTGGGACTAGCTTTGGTGAGCAGTTCTTC.